The 16 T cell receptor beta chains below were found in one sample sequenced in a study of control samples from healthy donors and cancer patients. The data were produced by immunoSEQ multiplex PCR, yet TCRdb's version contains in-frame clones alone and is incomplete. The table has approximately 90,000 clones, roughly nine tenths seen once. The sample consisted of blood. These receptors all stem from a man younger than 40 in good health.

The rearrangement uses TRBV5-4 and TRBJ1-3; 7 bases line up with TRBD1. In germline, CDR1 is SGHNT, CDR2 YYREEE (reference sequence). Trimming removed 3 bases from V and 0 bases from J; junction bases left unmatched: 6. This CDR3 comprises 16 residues. CDR3 DNA: TGTGCCAGCAGCTCAGGTGACAGGGCCTCTGGAAACACCATATATTTT. Translation: CASSSGDRASGNTIYF.

This chain joins TRBV6-2 or TRBV6-3 and TRBJ1-4; D possibly corresponds to TRBD1 (6 bases). V was cut by 5 bases and J by 4 bases, with 14 bases left in between. This CDR3 is built from 15 residues. Germline-derived CDR1 and CDR2 are MNHEY and SVGEGT. The chain's CDR3 is CASSDRTALNEKLFF. CDR3 nucleotides: TGTGCCAGCAGTGACCGGACAGCCCTTAATGAAAAACTGTTTTTT.

This clone was counted between two and nine times. In nucleotides, the CDR3 is TGTGCCAGCAGTCTTACTAATTCACCCCTCCACTTT. Protein: CASSLTNSPLHF. This chain uses TRBV3-1 (or the pseudogene TRBV3-2) with TRBJ1-6; D ambiguous. Germline V gene data show CDR1 as LGHDT and CDR2 as YNNKEL (reference sequence). Trimming left V 6 bases short and J 6 bases short, with 6 bases between. This CDR3 has 12 residues.

This sequence joins TRBV5-6 and TRBJ2-7; D tentatively fits TRBD1 or TRBD2 (5 bases each). This CDR3 is 15 amino acids long. Per the germline V gene, CDR1 is SGHDT and CDR2 is YYEEEE. V shed 3 bases and J shed 0 bases, with 13 bases lying between them. CDR3 amino acids: CASSSTGLSSYEQYV. The CDR3 DNA follows: TGTGCCAGCAGCTCTACAGGACTCAGCTCCTACGAGCAGTACGTC.

The V gene is TRBV5-1, the J gene TRBJ2-3, with a possible D match to TRBD1 (6 bases). Deletions cut 5 bases from V and 1 base from J, with 14 bases between. The germline CDR1 and CDR2 sequences are SGHRS and YFSETQ. The CDR3 runs to 15 residues. The CDR3, as DNA: TGCGCCAGCAGTCGGGGACAACCCGGCACAGATACGCAGTATTTT. Protein product: CASSRGQPGTDTQYF.

This clone showed up just a few times. The rearrangement joins TRBV5-4 to TRBJ2-5; D possibly corresponds to TRBD2 (5 bases). V gave up 2 bases and J gave up 5 bases, with 13 bases separating them. There are 14 residues in the CDR3. The germline gives CDR1 SGHNT, CDR2 YYREEE (reference sequence). The DNA of the CDR3 is TGTGCCAGCAGCTTCCGGGAATCACGGGAGACCCAGTACTTC. Amino acid sequence: CASSFRESRETQYF.

This clone showed up just a few times. The V gene is TRBV6-5, the J gene TRBJ1-2; tentative D call: TRBD1 (5 bases). This CDR3 is 15 amino acids long. V lost 2 bases to trimming and J lost 2 bases, with 12 bases between them. CDR1 and CDR2 (germline): MNHEY, SVGAGI. CDR3 in amino acids: CASSYGAGGNYGYTF. The CDR3 nucleotides are TGTGCCAGCAGTTACGGGGCAGGAGGGAACTATGGCTACACCTTC.

The CDR3 DNA reads TGTGCCACCTCCGCGACAGGGGGCACAGATACGCAGTATTTT. Its protein is CATSATGGTDTQYF. The chain uses TRBV10-3 and TRBJ2-3; 8 bases fit TRBD1. The germline CDR1 and CDR2 sequences are ENHRY and SYGVKD. V was clipped by 10 bases and J by 1 base; unmatched bases: 7. The CDR3 consists of 14 residues.

This sequence joins TRBV18 and TRBJ1-1; 8 bases are shared with TRBD1. CDR3 length equals 13 residues. J gave up 9 bases and V 3 bases, and 6 bases lay outside the gene matches. Per the germline V gene, CDR1 is KGHSH and CDR2 is LQKENI. The CDR3 DNA follows: TGTGCCAGCTCACCCCCGGACAGGGCAAAAGCTTTCTTT. Translation: CASSPPDRAKAFF.

The gene calls are TRBV7-3 and TRBJ1-2; no clear D. This CDR3 is built from 13 residues. V was cut by 2 bases and J by 8 bases, with 12 bases left in between. Germline V lookup: CDR1 SGHTA, CDR2 FQGTGA. The CDR3 bases are TGTGCCAGCAGCTTAGATCTGGGGTCGGGCTACACCTTC. This translates into CASSLDLGSGYTF.

The chain uses TRBV18 and TRBJ1-1; D may be TRBD1 (6 bases). CDR1 is KGHSH, CDR2 LQKENI, per germline. The V end was cut by 3 bases, the J end by 3 bases, with 11 bases between. The CDR3 extends over 14 amino acids. In DNA, the CDR3 is TGTGCCAGCTCACCCGCGACAGGTGACACTGAAGCTTTCTTT. It translates to CASSPATGDTEAFF.

The V gene is TRBV28, the J gene TRBJ1-2, with no clear D. CDR1 and CDR2 from the germline V gene are MDHEN and SYDVKM. This CDR3 has 15 residues. The V end was cut by 7 bases, the J end by 4 bases, with 19 bases between. CDR3 sequence: CASNRQSTVSYGYTF. In DNA form, the CDR3 reads TGTGCCAGCAACCGTCAAAGTACAGTGTCCTATGGCTACACCTTC.

The rearrangement links TRBV24-1 to TRBJ2-3; unclear D gene. The CDR3 sequence is 15 residues long. Trimming took off 2 bases at V and 1 base at J, with 9 bases between the two ends. Germline-derived CDR1 and CDR2 are KGHDR and SFDVKD. CDR3 coding DNA: TGTGCCACCAGTGATTGGTCGCAGGGCACAGATACGCAGTATTTT. It is translated as CATSDWSQGTDTQYF.

This rearrangement joins TRBV25-1 to TRBJ2-6; D perhaps matches TRBD1 (5 bases). Between the trimmed V and J ends, which lost 4 bases and 3 bases, there was a span of 10 bases. The CDR3 is 15 residues long. CDR1 and CDR2 (germline): MGHDK, SYGVNS. The CDR3 region has the DNA TGTGCCAGCAGTGTCCAGGGTAGTGGGGCCAACGTCCTGACTTTC. Its protein product is CASSVQGSGANVLTF.

This chain uses TRBV5-1 with TRBJ2-7; 8 positions match TRBD2. The CDR3 consists of 15 residues. V was pared by 2 bases and J by 2 bases, with 6 bases of the junction left unmatched. Germline lookup yields CDR1 SGHRS and CDR2 YFSETQ. This chain's CDR3 is CASSFGAGVTYEQYF. CDR3 sequence (DNA): TGCGCCAGCAGCTTTGGAGCGGGGGTGACCTACGAGCAGTACTTC.

At least ten counts were recorded for this clone. The chain employs TRBV4-1 and TRBJ1-2, with D possibly matching TRBD1 (5 bases). CDR1 and CDR2 (germline): MGHRA, YSYEKL. Trimming stripped 0 bases from V and 6 bases from J, with 14 bases between. This CDR3 spans 15 amino acids. CDR3 nucleotides: TGCGCCAGCAGCCAAGATCGGAAGGGGCTCGATGGCTACACCTTC. Translated: CASSQDRKGLDGYTF.